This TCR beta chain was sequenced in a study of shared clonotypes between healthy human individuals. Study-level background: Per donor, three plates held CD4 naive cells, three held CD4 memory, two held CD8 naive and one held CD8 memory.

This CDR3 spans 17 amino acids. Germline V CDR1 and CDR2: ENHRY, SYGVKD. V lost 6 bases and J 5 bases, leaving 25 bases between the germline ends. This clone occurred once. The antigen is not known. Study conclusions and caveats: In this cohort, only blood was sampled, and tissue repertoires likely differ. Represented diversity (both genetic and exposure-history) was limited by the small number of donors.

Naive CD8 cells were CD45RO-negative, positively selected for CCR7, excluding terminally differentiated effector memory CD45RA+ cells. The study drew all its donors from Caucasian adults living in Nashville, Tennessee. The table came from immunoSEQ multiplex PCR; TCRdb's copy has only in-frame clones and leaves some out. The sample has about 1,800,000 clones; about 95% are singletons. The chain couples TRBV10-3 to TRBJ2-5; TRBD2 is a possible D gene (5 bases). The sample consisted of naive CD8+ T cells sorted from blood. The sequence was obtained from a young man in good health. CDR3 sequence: CAIRHRLRGSVRETQYF. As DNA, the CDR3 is TGTGCCATCAGGCATCGCCTCCGCGGGTCCGTACGGGAGACCCAGTACTTC.